Following are 26 T cell receptor beta chains from one sample sequenced in a study of blood T cell repertoires in COVID-19. Profiling relied on immunoSEQ multiplex PCR, and the TCRdb table lists in-frame clones only, not all of them. The sample lists some 100,000 clones, roughly 90% occurring once. The sequencing sample was made of peripheral blood. The origin of the receptors is a human donor with acute or convalescent COVID-19. The donor label of this sample is uncertain.

J is TRBJ1-2 and V is TRBV7-2; maybe TRBD1 (5 bases). Germline V lookup: CDR1 SGHTA, CDR2 FQGNSA. The CDR3 consists of 13 residues. Trimming removed 5 bases at V and 4 bases at J, with 11 bases between. For the CDR3, the DNA is TGTGCCAGCAGCGAGGACACCTTCTATGGCTACACCTTC. It is translated as CASSEDTFYGYTF.

The V gene is TRBV14, the J gene TRBJ1-4, with 11 bases that match TRBD1. Germline V gives CDR1 SGHDN, CDR2 FVKESK. The trim removed 8 bases at V and 10 bases at J, leaving 9 bases unmatched. The length of the CDR3 is 14 residues. CDR3 amino acids: CASGRGTGGRKLFF. CDR3 sequence (DNA): TGTGCCAGCGGCAGGGGGACAGGGGGAAGAAAACTGTTTTTT.

DNA for the CDR3: TGTGCCAGCAGCACGGGGAACACTGAAGCTTTCTTT. It yields the protein CASSTGNTEAFF. The J gene is TRBJ1-1, the V gene TRBV5-4; D is unclear. This CDR3 is built from 12 residues. Germline V CDR1 and CDR2: SGHNT, YYREEE (reference sequence). V was clipped by 4 bases and J by 1 base, with 5 bases between them.

The CDR3 here is CASSYRRGVLGTEAFF. The CDR3 DNA is TGTGCCAGCAGTTACCGCAGGGGGGTCCTCGGTACTGAAGCTTTCTTT. The chain links TRBV6-2 or TRBV6-3 to TRBJ1-1, with 7 bases lining up with TRBD1. The junction had 11 bases not matched to a gene; V was cut back by 2 bases and J by 5 bases. CDR3 length: 16 residues. Germline assignment: CDR1 MNHEY and CDR2 SVGEGT.

This clone came up once. The chain couples TRBV7-9 to TRBJ1-6, with a tentative D call TRBD1 (5 bases). The CDR3 is 15 residues long. V was cut by 2 bases and J by 5 bases, with 10 bases left in between. The germline CDR1 and CDR2 sequences are SEHNR and FQNEAQ (reference sequence). The CDR3 region is CASSLQGMNNSPLHF. The CDR3, as DNA: TGTGCCAGCAGCTTACAGGGAATGAATAATTCACCCCTCCACTTT.

The chain has TRBV3-1 (or the pseudogene TRBV3-2) and TRBJ2-7; 9 bases agree with TRBD1. The J segment lost 0 bases and the V segment lost 6 bases, leaving 6 bases of the junction unmatched. The CDR3 totals 15 residues. Germline CDR1 and CDR2: LGHDT and YNNKEL (reference sequence). CDR3 sequence: CASSGGQGSSYEQYF. CDR3 DNA sequence: TGTGCCAGCAGTGGGGGACAGGGCAGCTCCTACGAGCAGTACTTC.

The chain couples TRBV4-3 to TRBJ2-1, with 8 bases that match TRBD2. V lost 4 bases to trimming and J lost 2 bases; unmatched junction nucleotides: 10. There are 17 residues in the CDR3. Germline V lookup: CDR1 LGHNA, CDR2 YSLEER. In DNA form, the CDR3 reads TGCGCCAGCAGCCGGACGGCGGGTAGCGGGGCCTACAATGAGCAGTTCTTC. As protein: CASSRTAGSGAYNEQFF.

The chain uses TRBV5-6 and TRBJ1-6; D call uncertain. From germline, CDR1 is SGHDT and CDR2 YYEEEE. V lost 1 base and J 9 bases, leaving 17 bases between the germline ends. This CDR3 spans 16 amino acids. The CDR3 DNA reads as TGTGCCAGCAGCTTGACGGCAGGCGTTTACGGTTCACCCCTCCACTTT. Its translation: CASSLTAGVYGSPLHF.

The chain carries TRBV10-3 and TRBJ1-2, with D possibly being TRBD1 (6 bases). Germline CDR1 reads ENHRY; CDR2 reads SYGVKD. The V gene lost 3 bases and the J gene lost 2 bases, with 10 bases spanning the gap. The CDR3 loop spans 14 amino acids. For the CDR3, the DNA is TGTGCCATCAGTGAAGGGGGACGGAACTATGGCTACACCTTC. Its protein is CAISEGGRNYGYTF.

The chain carries TRBV24-1 and TRBJ2-1, with D possibly TRBD1 on 5 matching bases. Per germline, CDR1 KGHDR and CDR2 SFDVKD. The V gene lost 6 bases and the J gene lost 14 bases, with 19 bases spanning the gap. CDR3 length: 13 residues. DNA for the CDR3: TGTGCCACCAGTAACACCGTGGACACCGACAAGTTCTTC. Residues: CATSNTVDTDKFF.

V usage is TRBV30 and J usage is TRBJ1-5; D unresolved. The V gene lost 3 bases and the J gene lost 7 bases, with 13 bases spanning the gap. CDR1 and CDR2 from the germline V gene are GTSNPN and SVGIG (reference sequence). The CDR3 has 13 residues. CDR3 region: CAWSQDGLQPQHF. As DNA, the CDR3 is TGTGCCTGGAGCCAAGATGGGCTACAGCCCCAGCATTTT.

As for this clone: This specimen includes other DNA sequences encoding the same CDR3. V is TRBV5-5 and J is TRBJ1-1; tentative D call: TRBD1 (5 bases). V lost 3 bases and J lost 5, with 26 bases in between. CDR1 and CDR2 from the germline V gene are SGHKS and YYEKEE (reference sequence). The CDR3 is 18 amino acids. The CDR3 region has the DNA TGTGCCAGCAGCTCGGAATTTAGGGGTATCCCTCCGCGAACTGAAGCTTTCTTT. Translated, it gives CASSSEFRGIPPRTEAFF.

The chain joins TRBV6-2 or TRBV6-3 to TRBJ2-2, with 8 bases matching TRBD2. The CDR3 totals 17 residues. V shed 4 bases and J 6 bases; nucleotides not matched to a gene: 13. Looked up from germline, CDR1 is MNHEY and CDR2 is SVGEGT. CDR3 in DNA: TGTGCCAGCAGTTTTACCTTAGCGGGACATCATGCCGGGGAGCTGTTTTTT. This gives the protein CASSFTLAGHHAGELFF.

The chain links TRBV4-1 to TRBJ1-1; TRBD1 is a possible D gene (6 bases). Germline CDR1 reads MGHRA; CDR2 reads YSYEKL. The CDR3 spans 16 residues. The ends were cut back, 3 bases at V and 1 base at J, with 15 bases in the middle. The CDR3 DNA sequence: TGCGCCAGCAGCCAGCTTGGAACAGGGACGAACACTGAAGCTTTCTTT. It codes for CASSQLGTGTNTEAFF.

This CDR3 reads CASSHHGTSGGETQYF. As DNA, the CDR3 is TGTGCCAGCAGCCACCACGGGACTAGCGGGGGGGAGACCCAGTACTTC. The gene calls are TRBV3-1 (or the pseudogene TRBV3-2) and TRBJ2-5; 15 bases are a match to TRBD2. The CDR3 is made up of 16 amino acids. From germline, CDR1 is LGHDT and CDR2 YNNKEL (reference sequence). J gave up 5 bases and V 3 bases, and 4 bases lay outside the gene matches.

J is TRBJ1-2 and V is TRBV28; TRBD1 agrees at 7 bases. The germline V gene encodes CDR1 MDHEN and CDR2 SYDVKM. The CDR3 consists of 13 residues. Trimming at V came to 6 bases and at J to 1 base, leaving 2 bases not matched to a gene. The CDR3, as DNA: TGTGCCAGCAGGAGGGACAGTAACTATGGCTACACCTTC. Its protein product is CASRRDSNYGYTF.

The chain couples TRBV30 to TRBJ1-4; no clear D. Germline V CDR1 and CDR2: GTSNPN, SVGIG (reference sequence). The CDR3 covers 12 residues. The V gene lost 2 bases and the J gene lost 7 bases, with 8 bases spanning the gap. CDR3 coding DNA: TGTGCCTGGAGTTTAGGAGGTGAAAAACTGTTTTTT. Encoded protein: CAWSLGGEKLFF.

The chain couples TRBV9 to TRBJ2-5, with D maybe TRBD2 (6 bases). Germline loops: CDR1 SGDLS, CDR2 YYNGEE. V was trimmed by 4 bases and J by 2 bases, leaving 12 bases between them. The CDR3 extends over 14 amino acids. CDR3 region: CASSTGRRQETQYF. The CDR3 nucleotides are TGTGCCAGCAGCACTGGGAGGCGGCAAGAGACCCAGTACTTC. Combining the CDR3 with reference TRBV9 and TRBJ2-5 gives the whole variable domain DSGVTQTPKHLITATGQRVTLRCSPRSGDLSVYWYQQSLDQGLQFLIQYYNGEERAKGNILERFSAQQFPDLHSELNLSSLELGDSALYFCASSTGRRQETQYFGPGTRLLVL.

The gene calls are TRBV4-3 and TRBJ2-7; TRBD1 matches 9 bases. After removal of 1 base from V and 5 bases from J, the junction contained 6 bases not matched to a gene. Germline V gene data show CDR1 as LGHNA and CDR2 as YSLEER. This CDR3 has 15 amino acids. CDR3 nucleotide sequence: TGCGCCAGCAGCCAAGTCTGGACAGGGGCCCACGAGCAGTACTTC. Translation gives CASSQVWTGAHEQYF.

The rearrangement joins TRBV6-5 to TRBJ1-1, with 7 bases identical to TRBD1. CDR3 length: 13 amino acids. V lost 4 bases and J lost 8; bases outside the gene matches: 7. CDR1 is MNHEY and CDR2 is SVGAGI in the germline V gene. CDR3 residues: CASSSPQGLEAFF. The CDR3 DNA sequence: TGTGCCAGCAGTTCGCCACAGGGGTTGGAAGCTTTCTTT.

This chain links TRBV27 with TRBJ2-1, with TRBD2 identical over 9 bases. The CDR3 totals 14 residues. Germline lookup yields CDR1 MNHEY and CDR2 SMNVEV (reference sequence). The V gene end was trimmed by 7 bases and the J gene end by 8 bases; junction bases not matched to a gene: 9. CDR3 bases: TGTGCCAGCACCTGGCGGGAGGGCCTTTATGAGCAGTTCTTC. It specifies CASTWREGLYEQFF.

The rearrangement uses TRBV5-1 and TRBJ2-1; 8 nucleotides match TRBD2. The germline gives CDR1 SGHRS, CDR2 YFSETQ. Unmatched junction bases numbered 13, after V lost 4 bases and J lost 7 bases. This CDR3 spans 16 amino acids. The chain's CDR3 is CASSEGAGEIENEQFF. DNA of the CDR3: TGCGCCAGCAGCGAGGGAGCGGGAGAAATCGAAAATGAGCAGTTCTTC.

The chain joins TRBV29-1 to TRBJ1-1; 9 bases match TRBD1. V was clipped by 0 bases and J by 8 bases; unmatched bases: 7. The CDR3 length is 14 residues. Germline V gene lookup returns CDR1 SQVTM and CDR2 ANQGSEA. CDR3 loop: CSVEEGQGVPEAFF. The CDR3 region has the DNA TGCAGCGTTGAAGAGGGACAGGGAGTCCCAGAAGCTTTCTTT.

This clone was observed a handful of times. V usage is TRBV2 and J usage is TRBJ1-4; TRBD1 is a possible D gene (6 bases). CDR3 length: 13 amino acids. Trimming pared 10 bases from V and 2 bases from J, leaving 11 bases between. CDR1 is SNHLY and CDR2 is FYNNEI in the germline V gene. The CDR3 DNA follows: TGTGCCATACTCCAGGGGACTAATGAAAAACTGTTTTTT. It specifies CAILQGTNEKLFF.

A single count supports this clone. The rearrangement links TRBV4-1 to TRBJ1-1; 9 bases are a match to TRBD1. V lost 4 bases and J lost 8; bases outside the gene matches: 8. Germline values: CDR1 MGHRA, CDR2 YSYEKL. The CDR3 has 14 amino acids. Here the CDR3 reads CASSRGTGKMEAFF. The CDR3 region has the DNA TGCGCCAGCAGCCGCGGGACAGGGAAGATGGAAGCTTTCTTT.

In the case of this clone: At one boundary the junction diverges from the germline segment, which might be a read error. CDR3 sequence reads: CACRGQSNTGELFF. The CDR3 DNA follows: TGTGCCTGTAGGGGGCAATCGAACACCGGGGAGCTGTTTTTT. The chain recombines TRBV19 with TRBJ2-2; 7 bases fit TRBD1. The germline CDR1 and CDR2 sequences are LNHDA and SQIVND (reference sequence). The CDR3 has 14 residues.